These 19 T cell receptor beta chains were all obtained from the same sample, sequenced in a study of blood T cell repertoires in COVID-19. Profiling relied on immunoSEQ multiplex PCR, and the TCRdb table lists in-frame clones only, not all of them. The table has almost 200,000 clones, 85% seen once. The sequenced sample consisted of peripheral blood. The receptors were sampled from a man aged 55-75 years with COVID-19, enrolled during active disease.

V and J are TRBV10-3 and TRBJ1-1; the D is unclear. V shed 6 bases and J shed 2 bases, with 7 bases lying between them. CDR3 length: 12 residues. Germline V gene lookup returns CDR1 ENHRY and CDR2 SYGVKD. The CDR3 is CAIRRENTEAFF. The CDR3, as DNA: TGTGCCATCAGGAGGGAAAACACTGAAGCTTTCTTT.

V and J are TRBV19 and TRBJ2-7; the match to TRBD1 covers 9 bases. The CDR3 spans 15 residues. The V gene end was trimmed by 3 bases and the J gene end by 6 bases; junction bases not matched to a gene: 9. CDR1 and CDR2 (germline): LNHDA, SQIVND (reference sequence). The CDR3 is CASSIPGQGFSEQYF. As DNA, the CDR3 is TGTGCCAGTAGTATTCCAGGACAGGGGTTTAGCGAGCAGTACTTC.

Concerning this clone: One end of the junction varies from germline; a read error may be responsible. The chain's CDR3 is CASSLTGQGPKNSEAFF. The CDR3 DNA is TGTGCCAGCAGTTTAACGGGACAGGGCCCCAAGAACTCTGAAGCTTTCTTT. V is TRBV27 and J is TRBJ1-1; 9 nucleotides line up with TRBD1. The V gene's germline CDR1 is MNHEY and CDR2 SMNVEV (reference sequence). The CDR3 is 17 amino acids.

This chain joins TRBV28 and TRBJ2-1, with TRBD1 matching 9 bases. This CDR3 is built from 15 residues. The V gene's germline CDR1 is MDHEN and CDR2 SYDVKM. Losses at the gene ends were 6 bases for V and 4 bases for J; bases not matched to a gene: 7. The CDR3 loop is CASSPDRGRYNEQFF. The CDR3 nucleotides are TGTGCCAGCAGCCCCGACAGGGGGAGATACAATGAGCAGTTCTTC.

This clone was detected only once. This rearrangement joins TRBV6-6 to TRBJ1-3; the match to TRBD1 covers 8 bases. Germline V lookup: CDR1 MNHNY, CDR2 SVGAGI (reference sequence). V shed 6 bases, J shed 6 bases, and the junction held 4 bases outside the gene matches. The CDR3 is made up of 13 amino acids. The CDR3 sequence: CASRPTGENTIYF. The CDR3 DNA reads TGTGCCAGCAGACCGACAGGGGAAAACACCATATATTTT.

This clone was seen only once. CDR3 sequence (DNA): TGCGCCAGCAGCTTGTCTCGGACAGGAGGAGATACGCAGTATTTT. Its translation: CASSLSRTGGDTQYF. This chain connects TRBV5-1 to TRBJ2-3; TRBD1 matches 7 bases. Germline CDR1 SGHRS, CDR2 YFSETQ. V was pared by 1 base and J by 5 bases, with 7 bases of the junction left unmatched. The CDR3 consists of 15 residues.

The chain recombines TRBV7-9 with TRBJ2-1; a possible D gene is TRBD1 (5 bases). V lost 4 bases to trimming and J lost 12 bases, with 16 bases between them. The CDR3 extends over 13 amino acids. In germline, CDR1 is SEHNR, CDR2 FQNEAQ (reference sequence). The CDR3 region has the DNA TGTGCCAGCAGCTCGGACAAGGCCTTTTGGCAGTTCTTC. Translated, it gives CASSSDKAFWQFF.

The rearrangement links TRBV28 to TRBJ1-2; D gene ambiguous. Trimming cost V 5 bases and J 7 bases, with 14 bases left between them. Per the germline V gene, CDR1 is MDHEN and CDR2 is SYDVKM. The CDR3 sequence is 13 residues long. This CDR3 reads CASSLPPISGYTF. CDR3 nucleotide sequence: TGTGCCAGCAGTCTCCCGCCGATTAGTGGCTACACCTTC.

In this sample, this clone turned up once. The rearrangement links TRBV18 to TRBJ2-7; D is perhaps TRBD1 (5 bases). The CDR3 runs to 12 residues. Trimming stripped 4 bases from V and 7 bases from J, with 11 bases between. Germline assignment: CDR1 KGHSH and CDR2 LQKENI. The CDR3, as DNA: TGTGCCAGCTCACACTCCAGGGAAGAGCAGTACTTC. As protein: CASSHSREEQYF.

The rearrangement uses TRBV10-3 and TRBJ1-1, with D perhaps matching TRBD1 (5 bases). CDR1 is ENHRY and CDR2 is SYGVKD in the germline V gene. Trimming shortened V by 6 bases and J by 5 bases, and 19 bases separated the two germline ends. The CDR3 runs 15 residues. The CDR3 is CAIRSATAGGTEAFF. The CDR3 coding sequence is TGTGCCATCAGAAGCGCGACAGCGGGGGGGACTGAAGCTTTCTTT.

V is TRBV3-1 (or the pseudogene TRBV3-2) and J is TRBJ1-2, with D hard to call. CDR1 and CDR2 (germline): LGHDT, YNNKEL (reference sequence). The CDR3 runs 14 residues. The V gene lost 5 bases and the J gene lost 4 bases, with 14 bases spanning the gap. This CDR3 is CASSDPGAGYGYTF. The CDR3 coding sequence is TGTGCCAGCAGCGACCCGGGAGCTGGCTATGGCTACACCTTC.

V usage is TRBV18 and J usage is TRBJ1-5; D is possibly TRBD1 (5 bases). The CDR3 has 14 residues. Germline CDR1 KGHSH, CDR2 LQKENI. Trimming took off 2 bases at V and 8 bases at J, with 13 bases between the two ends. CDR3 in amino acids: CASSPDAGWEPQHF. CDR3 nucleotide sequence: TGTGCCAGCTCACCAGACGCAGGGTGGGAGCCCCAGCATTTT.

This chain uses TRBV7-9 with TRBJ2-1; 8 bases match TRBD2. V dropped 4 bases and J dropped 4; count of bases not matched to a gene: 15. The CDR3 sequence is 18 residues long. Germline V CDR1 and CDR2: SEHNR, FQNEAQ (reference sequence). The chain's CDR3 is CASSSPNSGVIVYNEQFF. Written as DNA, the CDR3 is TGTGCCAGCAGCTCGCCGAATAGCGGGGTAATCGTTTACAATGAGCAGTTCTTC.

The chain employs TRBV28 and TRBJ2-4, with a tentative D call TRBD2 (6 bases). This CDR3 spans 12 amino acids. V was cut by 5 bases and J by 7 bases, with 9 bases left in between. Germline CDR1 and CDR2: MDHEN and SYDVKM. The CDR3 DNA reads TGTGCCAGCAGTGGAGGGGTGAACATTCAGTACTTC. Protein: CASSGGVNIQYF.

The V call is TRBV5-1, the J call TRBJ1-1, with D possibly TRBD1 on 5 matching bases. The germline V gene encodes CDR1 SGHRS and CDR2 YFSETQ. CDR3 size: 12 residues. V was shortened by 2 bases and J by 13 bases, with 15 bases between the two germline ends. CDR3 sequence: CASSLNGGNDFF. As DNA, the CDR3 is TGCGCCAGCAGCTTAAATGGGGGGAATGATTTCTTT.

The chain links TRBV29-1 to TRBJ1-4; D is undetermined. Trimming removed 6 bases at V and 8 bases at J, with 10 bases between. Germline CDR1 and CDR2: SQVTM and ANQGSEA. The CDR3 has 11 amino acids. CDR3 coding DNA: TGCAGCGTCTGGGCGGGGGAAAAACTGTTTTTT. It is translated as CSVWAGEKLFF.

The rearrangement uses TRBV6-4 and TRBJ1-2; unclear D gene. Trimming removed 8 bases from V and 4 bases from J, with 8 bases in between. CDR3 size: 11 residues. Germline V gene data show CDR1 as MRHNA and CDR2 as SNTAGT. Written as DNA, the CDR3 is TGTGCCAGCGGGCCAGCCTATGGCTACACCTTC. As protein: CASGPAYGYTF.

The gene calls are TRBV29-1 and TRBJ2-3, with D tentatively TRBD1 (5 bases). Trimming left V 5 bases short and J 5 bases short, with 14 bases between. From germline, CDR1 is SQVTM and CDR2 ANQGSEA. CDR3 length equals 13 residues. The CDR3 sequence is CSVRGRLRDTQYF. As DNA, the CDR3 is TGCAGCGTTAGGGGCAGACTTCGAGATACGCAGTATTTT.

The CDR3 protein is CASSPGLRTEAFF. The CDR3 region has the DNA TGTGCCAGCAGCCCGGGACTTCGGACTGAAGCTTTCTTT. This chain links TRBV7-2 with TRBJ1-1; possibly TRBD1 for D (5 bases). V dropped 5 bases and J dropped 5 bases, with 12 bases sitting between them. The CDR3 contains 13 residues. Germline V lookup: CDR1 SGHTA, CDR2 FQGNSA.